This TCR beta chain was sequenced for a study of T-cell reconstitution after alpha-beta-depleted transplantation in children (dated by TCRdb to the mid-2010s). Turning to the overall study: Using TCR repertoire profiling, the study quantitatively followed how T-cell immune reconstitution unfolded in children after TCRalphabeta/CD19-depleted allogeneic hematopoietic cell transplantation.

The paper's findings and limits, for the study overall: Apparently early alphabetaT-cell count recovery about two months after transplant reportedly relied on only several hundred rapidly expanded clones derived from non-depleted graft cells. Over subsequent months, a decline in hyperexpanded clone frequencies was noted, and after one year, T-cell counts and TCRbeta diversity were mostly ascribed to newly produced T cells. In some patients, high TCRbeta diversity at day 60 was attributed to recipient T cells and intrathymic progenitors that had survived conditioning.

This clonotype was counted at least ten times. Its antigen has not been determined. No base quality information exists; no much larger clone differs at one position. The treatment or condition label of this sample denotes: allogeneic hematopoietic cell transplantation with graft depleted of TCRalphabeta T cells and CD19 B cells. The children who served as transplant recipients had been given grafts of TCRalphabeta/CD19-depleted allogeneic hematopoietic cells. Taken from the germline V gene, the CDR1 and CDR2 loops are SGHDT and YYEEEE. Between the V and J ends, shortened by 2 bases and 4 bases respectively, the junction contains 7 bases. The CDR3 runs 13 residues from the cysteine to the phenylalanine. Of the read, only the CDR3 DNA is kept; its 39 bases are in frame from base 1. The library was made by PCR. Instrument used: Illumina HiSeq 2500. TCR library preparation used molecular barcoding, with unique molecular identifiers applied to normalize quantification of the TCRbeta repertoire. The public reads were reprocessed in TCRdb via fastp at Q25 and MiXCR, keeping in-frame beta chains. Each record represents a unique CDR3 protein, reported with the most common genes and DNA among its rows. This sample holds 200,000 to 250,000 distinct CDR3 sequences; roughly a tenth were observed only once. The top ten clonotypes cover 28% of the sample.

This sequence was found in a child younger than two with acute myeloid leukemia, due to receive a stem cell transplant. The sequencing here drew on PBMCs, taken before TCRalphabeta/CD19-depleted stem cell transplant. The rearrangement combines TRBV5-6 with TRBJ2-1; the D region possibly corresponds to TRBD1 (5 bases align). The CDR3 here reads CASSFDRYNEQFF. The DNA sequence is given as TGTGCCAGCAGCTTTGACAGATACAATGAGCAGTTCTTC.